The clone carrying this T cell receptor (beta chain) was found many times. Antigen specificity is unknown. The data were obtained in a study of T cell repertoires in cytomegalovirus infection. Study at large: Used in the study were CMV epitopes, some recently identified and HLA-C-restricted, others well-studied and HLA-B-restricted. In public TCR beta signatures, there were indications of both CMV infection and matching HLA type.

Overall study findings and caveats: HLA-C-restricted, CMV-specific TCR beta clonotypes were dominant ex vivo.

One entry per CDR3 protein, called by TCRdb with MiXCR from the reads. The sample carries 69,000 or so distinct CDR3 sequences, under 30% recorded once. Sequencing used CD8+ T cells from cultured PBMCs, obtained from culture after CMV antigen stimulation. The source is a human donor in good health (CMV status not recorded). Some clones in this sample may be carry-over from other donors' samples.

Here the CDR3 DNA reads TGTGCCAGCAGTCGAGTAGGCTCAACTAATGAAAAACTGTTTTTT. It is translated as CASSRVGSTNEKLFF. The chain combines TRBV7-2 with TRBJ1-4; no reliable D call. Looked up from germline, CDR1 is SGHTA and CDR2 is FQGNSA. The ends were cut back, 6 bases at V and 0 bases at J, with 11 bases in the middle. The CDR3 totals 15 residues.